This T cell receptor beta chain is from a study of blood T cells in healthy people across ages. About the study: Per every two T cells, about one barcoded beta molecule was captured by template switching. Findings and limits, study-wide: Naive T cell percentage by flow cytometry tracked strongly with beta diversity.

Germline V CDR1 and CDR2: SGHDN, FVKESK. The CDR3 is 16 amino acids. Using a J-beta primer mix together with a sample-barcoded 5' primer, a second PCR was run for about 6 to 12 cycles. TCRdb recomputed calls from the 5' RACE reads with MiXCR, one row per CDR3 protein. The sample shows around 2 million distinct CDR3 sequences, approximately 40% of them seen only once. Comment on this clonotype: Its cognate antigen is unknown. Germline and junction disagree at one end, which may indicate a read error.

The sequencing input was blood. The V gene is TRBV14, the J gene TRBJ2-3; 14 nucleotides align to TRBD2. The clonotype was recovered from a human donor in good health. The CDR3 sequence: CASSQGLAGGQDMQYF. In DNA form, the CDR3 reads TGTGCCAGCAGCCAAGGACTAGCGGGGGGGCAAGATATGCAGTATTTT.